One sample yielded the 9 T cell receptor beta chains listed below, sequenced in a study of cytotoxic CD8 clonotypes in ibrutinib-treated CLL. Some clones are missing from TCRdb's copy, which holds only in-frame ones; the method was immunoSEQ multiplex PCR. The table records more than 150,000 clones, 72% of them present only once. Sequencing was performed on PBMCs, taken after 24 months of ibrutinib treatment. The receptors shown here come from a human donor with chronic lymphocytic leukemia.

J is TRBJ2-7 and V is TRBV4-1; 9 bases fit TRBD1. With 1 base clipped from V and 7 bases from J, the junction kept 5 bases outside the gene matches. The CDR3 consists of 14 residues. CDR1 is MGHRA and CDR2 is YSYEKL in the germline V gene. CDR3 DNA sequence: TGCGCCAGCAGCCAAGCGGGACAGGGTGGAGAGCAGTACTTC. Translated: CASSQAGQGGEQYF.

This chain connects TRBV6-5 to TRBJ2-7; D may correspond to TRBD1 or TRBD2 (5 bases each). V lost 7 bases and J 6 bases, leaving 16 bases between the germline ends. Germline V gene data show CDR1 as MNHEY and CDR2 as SVGAGI. The CDR3 has 13 amino acids. CDR3 sequence: CASIGTRVGEQYF. As DNA, the CDR3 is TGTGCCAGCATCGGGACGCGGGTAGGCGAGCAGTACTTC.

The CDR3 DNA is TGTGCCACCAGCAGGAGACCGGGGTCCTACGAGCAGTACTTC. Translated, it gives CATSRRPGSYEQYF. The J gene is TRBJ2-7, the V gene TRBV15; D possibly corresponds to TRBD2 (5 bases). Per germline, CDR1 LNHNV and CDR2 YYDKDF (reference sequence). The CDR3 has 14 amino acids. Trimming shortened V by 3 bases and J by 1 base, and 10 bases separated the two germline ends.

The gene calls are TRBV5-4 and TRBJ2-7; no reliable D call. V was shortened by 3 bases and J by 3 bases, with 16 bases between the two germline ends. Germline-derived CDR1 and CDR2 are SGHNT and YYREEE (reference sequence). This CDR3 has 15 residues. The CDR3 DNA follows: TGTGCCAGCAGCTCGGAGCCCAGCGTAAACTACGAGCAGTACTTC. As protein: CASSSEPSVNYEQYF.

The chain joins TRBV6-5 to TRBJ1-2; no definite D call. Looked up from germline, CDR1 is MNHEY and CDR2 is SVGAGI. The CDR3 sequence is 16 residues long. V lost 4 bases and J 7 bases, leaving 22 bases between the germline ends. This chain's CDR3 is CASSSVGRAGFGGYTF. CDR3 in DNA: TGTGCCAGCAGTTCCGTCGGACGGGCGGGTTTCGGTGGCTACACCTTC.

This rearrangement joins TRBV4-2 to TRBJ1-4; tentative D call: TRBD1 (6 bases). Germline values: CDR1 LGHNA, CDR2 YNFKEQ. This CDR3 has 19 residues. V was shortened by 0 bases and J by 7 bases, with 24 bases between the two germline ends. Here the CDR3 reads CASSQDFGDAGGAREKLFF. The DNA for the CDR3 is TGTGCCAGCAGCCAAGATTTCGGGGATGCCGGGGGGGCTCGTGAAAAACTGTTTTTT.

The chain carries TRBV19 and TRBJ1-1, with unresolved D. The CDR3 totals 15 residues. Germline V gives CDR1 LNHDA, CDR2 SQIVND (reference sequence). Trimming took 8 bases from V and 4 from J, leaving 20 bases between them. The CDR3 spells CASSQGGRLATEAFF. The CDR3 DNA reads as TGTGCCAGTTCCCAAGGCGGCAGATTGGCCACTGAAGCTTTCTTT.

The rearrangement links TRBV5-1 to TRBJ2-7; a possible D gene is TRBD1 (6 bases). The ends were cut back, 0 bases at V and 6 bases at J, with 13 bases in the middle. The germline CDR1 and CDR2 sequences are SGHRS and YFSETQ. This CDR3 has 14 amino acids. Here the CDR3 reads CASSLAVGASEQYF. The CDR3 DNA sequence: TGCGCCAGCAGCTTGGCCGTGGGGGCCAGCGAGCAGTACTTC.

The chain employs TRBV7-2 and TRBJ1-2, with 8 bases aligning to TRBD1. This CDR3 contains 18 residues. V trimming: 4 bases; J trimming: 3 bases; junction bases outside the gene matches: 16. Germline-derived CDR1 and CDR2 are SGHTA and FQGNSA. CDR3 region: CASSWPPGQVGVDYGYTF. As DNA, the CDR3 is TGTGCCAGCAGCTGGCCGCCGGGACAGGTGGGGGTTGACTATGGCTACACCTTC.